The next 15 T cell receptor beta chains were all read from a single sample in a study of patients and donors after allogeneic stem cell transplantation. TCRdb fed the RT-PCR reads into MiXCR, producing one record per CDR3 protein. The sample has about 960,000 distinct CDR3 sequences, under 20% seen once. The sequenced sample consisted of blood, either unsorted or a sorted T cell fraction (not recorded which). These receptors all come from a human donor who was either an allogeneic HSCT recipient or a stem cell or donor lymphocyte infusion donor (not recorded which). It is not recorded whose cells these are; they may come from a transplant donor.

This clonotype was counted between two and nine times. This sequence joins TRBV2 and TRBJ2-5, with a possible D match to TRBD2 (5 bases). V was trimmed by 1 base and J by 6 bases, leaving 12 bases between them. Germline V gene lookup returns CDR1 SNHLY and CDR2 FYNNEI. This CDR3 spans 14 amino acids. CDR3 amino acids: CASSEGAPGKTQYF. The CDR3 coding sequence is TGTGCCAGCAGTGAAGGCGCACCGGGGAAGACCCAGTACTTC.

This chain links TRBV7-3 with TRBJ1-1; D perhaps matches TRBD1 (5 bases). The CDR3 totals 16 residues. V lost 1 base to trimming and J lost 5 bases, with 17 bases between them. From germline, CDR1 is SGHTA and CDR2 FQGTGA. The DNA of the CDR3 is TGTGCCAGCAGCTTAAGGGGCCAGGGAGGAGGGACTGAAGCTTTCTTT. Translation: CASSLRGQGGGTEAFF. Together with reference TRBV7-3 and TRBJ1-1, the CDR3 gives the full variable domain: GAGVSQTPSNKVTEKGKYVELRCDPISGHTALYWYRQSLGQGPEFLIYFQGTGAADDSGLPNDRFFAVRPEGSVSTLKIQRTERGDSAVYLCASSLRGQGGGTEAFFGQGTRLTVV.

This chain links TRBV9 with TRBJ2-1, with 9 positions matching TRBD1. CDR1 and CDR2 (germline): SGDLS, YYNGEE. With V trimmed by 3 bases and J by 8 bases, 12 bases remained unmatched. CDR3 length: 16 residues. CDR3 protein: CASSGNRDRDFHEQFF. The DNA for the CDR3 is TGTGCCAGCAGCGGGAACCGGGACAGGGACTTCCATGAGCAGTTCTTC.

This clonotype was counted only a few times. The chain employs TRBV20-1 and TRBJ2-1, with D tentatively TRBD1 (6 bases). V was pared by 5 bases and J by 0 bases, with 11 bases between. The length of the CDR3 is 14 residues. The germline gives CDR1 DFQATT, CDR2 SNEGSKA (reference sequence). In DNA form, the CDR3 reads TGCAGTGCTGTAGGACAGAGCTCCTACAATGAGCAGTTCTTC. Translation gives CSAVGQSSYNEQFF.

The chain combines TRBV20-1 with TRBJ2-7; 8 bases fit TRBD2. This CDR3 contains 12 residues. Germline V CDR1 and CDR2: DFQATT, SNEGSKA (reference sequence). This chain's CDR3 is CRARGESYEQYF. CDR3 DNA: TGCAGGGCGCGGGGGGAGTCCTACGAGCAGTACTTC.

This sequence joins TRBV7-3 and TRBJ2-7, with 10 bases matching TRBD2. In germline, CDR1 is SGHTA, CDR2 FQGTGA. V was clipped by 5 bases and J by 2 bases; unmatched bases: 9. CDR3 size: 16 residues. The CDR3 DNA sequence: TGTGCCAGCAGCAACACTAGCGGGGCTGTCCCCTACGAGCAGTACTTC. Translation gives CASSNTSGAVPYEQYF.

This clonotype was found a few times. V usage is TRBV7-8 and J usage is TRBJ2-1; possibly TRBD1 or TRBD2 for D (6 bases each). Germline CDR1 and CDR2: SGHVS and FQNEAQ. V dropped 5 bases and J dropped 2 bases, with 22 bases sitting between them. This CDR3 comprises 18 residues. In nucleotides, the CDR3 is TGTGCCAGCAGCCATTCCCCCTGGAGGGGGAAAACCTACAATGAGCAGTTCTTC. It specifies CASSHSPWRGKTYNEQFF.

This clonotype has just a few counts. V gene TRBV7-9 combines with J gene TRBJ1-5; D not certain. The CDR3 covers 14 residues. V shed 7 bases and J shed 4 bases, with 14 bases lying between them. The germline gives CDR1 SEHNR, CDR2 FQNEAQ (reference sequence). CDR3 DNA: TGTGCCAGCACCGCCGGGTTGGGGAATCAGCCCCAGCATTTT. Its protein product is CASTAGLGNQPQHF.

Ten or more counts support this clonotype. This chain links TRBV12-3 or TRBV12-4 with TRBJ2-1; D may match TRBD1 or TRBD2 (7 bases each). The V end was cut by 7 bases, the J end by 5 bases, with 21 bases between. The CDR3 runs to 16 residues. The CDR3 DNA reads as TGTGCCAGCACCCTAGGGGGCAGCGGGGCGGACAATGAGCAGTTCTTC. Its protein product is CASTLGGSGADNEQFF.

CDR3 sequence reads: CASSLGQAIETQYF. The DNA for the CDR3 is TGTGCCAGCAGTTTAGGACAGGCGATAGAGACCCAGTACTTC. The chain uses TRBV12-3 or TRBV12-4 and TRBJ2-5; a possible D gene is TRBD1 (6 bases). The CDR3 consists of 14 residues. Trimming shortened V by 1 base and J by 4 bases, and 10 bases separated the two germline ends.

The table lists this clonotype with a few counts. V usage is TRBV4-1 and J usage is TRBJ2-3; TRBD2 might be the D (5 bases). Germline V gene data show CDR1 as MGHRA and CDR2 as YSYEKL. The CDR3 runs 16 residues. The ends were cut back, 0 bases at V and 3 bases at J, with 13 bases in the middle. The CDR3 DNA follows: TGCGCCAGCAGCCAAGATGCGGGCCGAGAAACAGATACGCAGTATTTT. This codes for CASSQDAGRETDTQYF.

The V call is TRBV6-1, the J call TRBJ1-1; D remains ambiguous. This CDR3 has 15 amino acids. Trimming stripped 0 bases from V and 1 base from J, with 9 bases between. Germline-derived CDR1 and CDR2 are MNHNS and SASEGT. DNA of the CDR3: TGTGCCAGCAGTGAAGCGCTGTTGGGGAACACTGAAGCTTTCTTT. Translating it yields CASSEALLGNTEAFF.

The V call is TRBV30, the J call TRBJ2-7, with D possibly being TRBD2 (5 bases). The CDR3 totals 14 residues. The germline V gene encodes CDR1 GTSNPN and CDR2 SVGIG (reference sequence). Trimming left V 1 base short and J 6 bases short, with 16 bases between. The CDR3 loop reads CAWSGTWRLSEQYF. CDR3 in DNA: TGTGCCTGGAGTGGGACTTGGCGGCTAAGCGAGCAGTACTTC. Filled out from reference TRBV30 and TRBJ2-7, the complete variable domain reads SQTIHQWPATLVQPVGSPLSLECTVEGTSNPNLYWYRQAAGRGLQLLFYSVGIGQISSEVPQNLSASRPQDRQFILSSKKLLLSDSGFYLCAWSGTWRLSEQYFGPGTRLTVT.

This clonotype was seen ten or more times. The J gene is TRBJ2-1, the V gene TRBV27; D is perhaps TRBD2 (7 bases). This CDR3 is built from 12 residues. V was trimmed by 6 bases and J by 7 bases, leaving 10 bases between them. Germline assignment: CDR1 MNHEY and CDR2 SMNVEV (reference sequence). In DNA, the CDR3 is TGTGCCAGCAGACAGGGAGGGAATGAGCAGTTCTTC. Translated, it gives CASRQGGNEQFF.

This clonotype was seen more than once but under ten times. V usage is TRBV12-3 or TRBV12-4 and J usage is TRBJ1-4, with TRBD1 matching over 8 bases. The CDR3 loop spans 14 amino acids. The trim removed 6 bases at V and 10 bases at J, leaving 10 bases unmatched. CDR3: CASSQTGQGGKLFF. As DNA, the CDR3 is TGTGCCAGCAGCCAAACCGGACAGGGCGGAAAACTGTTTTTT.